This T cell receptor (beta chain) appears in the sequencing data of a study of T-cell reconstitution after alpha-beta-depleted transplantation in children. This CDR3 spans 13 amino acids. From germline, CDR1 is MNHEY and CDR2 SMNVEV (reference sequence). V lost 3 bases and J 3 bases, leaving 9 bases between the germline ends. The TCRbeta library incorporated unique molecular identifiers. One entry per CDR3 protein, called by TCRdb with MiXCR from the PCR reads. The profile shows 440,000 or so distinct CDR3 sequences, under 13% of them singletons. V and J are TRBV27 and TRBJ2-7; D is ambiguous. This receptor was obtained from a human donor who donated a stem cell graft to a child with acute myeloid leukemia. Here the sequenced sample was PBMCs from the stem cell graft donor, taken from the stem cell graft. CDR3 sequence (DNA): TGTGCCAGCAGTTTCGGAATCCGCTACGAGCAGTACTTC. This gives the protein CASSFGIRYEQYF.